This T cell receptor (beta chain) was retrieved from a study of blood T cell repertoires in COVID-19. Study context: Nucleic acid was either cDNA or gDNA, and it came from T cells, B-cell-depleted T cells, or PBMCs.

This clone was detected only a few times. CDR3 size: 14 residues. CDR1 is SGHNT, CDR2 YYREEE, per germline (reference sequence). Trimming stripped 0 bases from V and 7 bases from J, with 8 bases between. Profiling relied on immunoSEQ multiplex PCR, and the TCRdb table lists in-frame clones only, not all of them. The table shows 150,000 or so clones, with over 80% occurring only once. V is TRBV5-4 and J is TRBJ1-6; D remains unclear. The TCR comes from a woman aged 60-75 years who had recovered from COVID-19. Sample: PBMCs or T cells enriched from blood (not recorded which). The CDR3 region is CASSLDQANSPLHF. The CDR3 region has the DNA TGTGCCAGCAGCTTGGACCAGGCCAATTCACCCCTCCACTTT.